This T cell receptor (beta chain) was recovered during a study of control samples from healthy donors and cancer patients (dated by TCRdb to the early 2020s). V and J lose 0 bases and 4 bases, and a span of 7 bases separates them. From its cysteine to its phenylalanine, the CDR3 spans 13 amino acids. Only CDR3 DNA is held: 39 bases, read in frame from base 1. According to the germline V gene, CDR1 reads SGHDT and CDR2 reads YYEEEE. As concerns this clone: Its antigen is currently not known. Per-base quality was not reported, and no clone a single base away is much larger than it.

The library was made by the immunoSEQ multiplex PCR assay. The table was pulled from immuneACCESS by TCRdb, which kept in-frame rearrangements only. Such tables lose some clones; where checked, under half of the loss comes from unresolved V genes, and the rest has no known cause. In all, the sample holds 90,000 to 150,000 clones, and about nine tenths of those were seen once. Around 3.4% of the sample comes from the top ten. In this chain, TRBV5-6 is recombined with TRBJ2-5; the D gene is possibly TRBD1, with 5 bases matching. The receptor's source is a man aged 35 to 55 in good health. The material sequenced was blood. The CDR3 reads CASSLGRAETQYF. The bases read TGTGCCAGCAGCTTGGGCAGGGCAGAGACCCAGTACTTC.